The next 5 T cell receptor beta chains were all read from a single sample in a study of blood T cell repertoires in COVID-19. Here immunoSEQ multiplex PCR was the method, and the copy in TCRdb shows in-frame clones only, minus some. The table shows around 150,000 clones, with 65% to 80% occurring only once. The sequencing sample was made of peripheral blood. Receptors were obtained from a man between 60 and 70 years old with acute or convalescent COVID-19.

The CDR3 coding sequence is TGTGCCAGCAGTTACATGGCAGGGAGGACCGGGGAGCTGTTTTTT. As protein: CASSYMAGRTGELFF. This chain connects TRBV6-5 to TRBJ2-2; possible D gene TRBD2, 6 bases. The length of the CDR3 is 15 residues. Trimming cost V 2 bases and J 5 bases, with 12 bases left between them. Looked up from germline, CDR1 is MNHEY and CDR2 is SVGAGI.

The rearrangement uses TRBV5-4 and TRBJ2-1, with 10 positions matching TRBD2. There are 15 residues in the CDR3. The V gene end was trimmed by 5 bases and the J gene end by 0 bases; junction bases not matched to a gene: 2. Germline assignment: CDR1 SGHNT and CDR2 YYREEE (reference sequence). This CDR3 is CASSIAGGSYNEQFF. The CDR3, as DNA: TGTGCCAGCAGTATAGCGGGGGGCTCCTACAATGAGCAGTTCTTC. Complete variable domain (other parts from reference TRBV5-4 and TRBJ2-1): ETGVTQSPTHLIKTRGQQVTLRCSSQSGHNTVSWYQQALGQGPQFIFQYYREEENGRGNFPPRFSGLQFPNYSSELNVNALELDDSALYLCASSIAGGSYNEQFFGPGTRLTVL.

This clone was recorded at least ten times. This chain links TRBV5-1 with TRBJ1-1; no definite D call. This CDR3 spans 16 amino acids. Trimming pared 5 bases from V and 2 bases from J, leaving 19 bases between. Germline V gene data show CDR1 as SGHRS and CDR2 as YFSETQ. CDR3 nucleotide sequence: TGCGCCAGCAGTTTCGATGGGGTGGGAGGAAACACTGAAGCTTTCTTT. It codes for CASSFDGVGGNTEAFF.

This clone was picked up a small number of times. The V gene is TRBV7-6, the J gene TRBJ1-1, with 7 nucleotides matching TRBD1. Germline assignment: CDR1 SGHVS and CDR2 FNYEAQ. V shed 5 bases and J 12 bases; nucleotides not matched to a gene: 9. The CDR3 length is 12 residues. The CDR3 nucleotides read TGTGCCAGCAGCCCAACAGACAGGGAACCTTTCTTT. It is translated as CASSPTDREPFF. Full variable domain (outside the CDR3, taken from reference TRBV7-6 and TRBJ1-1): GAGVSQSPRYKVTKRGQDVALRCDPISGHVSLYWYRQALGQGPEFLTYFNYEAQQDKSGLPNDRFSAERPEGSISTLTIQRTEQRDSAMYRCASSPTDREPFFGQGTRLTVV.

This chain uses TRBV25-1 with TRBJ1-1; no reliable D call. CDR3 length equals 14 residues. V dropped 3 bases and J dropped 1 base, with 9 bases sitting between them. In germline, CDR1 is MGHDK, CDR2 SYGVNS. The CDR3 DNA reads TGTGCCAGCAGTGAGACGGGATCGAACACTGAAGCTTTCTTT. It is translated as CASSETGSNTEAFF.